This TCR beta chain was observed in a study of CD8 T cells in Susac syndrome. Comments on this clonotype: Its antigen is as yet unknown.

About 0.5 to 1 ug RNA was reverse transcribed with random hexamers. Using its own MiXCR run on the immunoSEQ multiplex PCR reads, TCRdb lists one record per CDR3 protein. The sample yields approximately 220,000 distinct CDR3 sequences, around 93% seen once. V lost 4 bases, J lost 10 bases, and 6 bases stayed unmatched. Germline V gene sequence: CDR1 KGHDR, CDR2 SFDVKD. CDR3 length equals 14 residues. The study's findings and limits: The number of individuals included in the study's TCR sequencing and HLA analysis was acknowledged as relatively small.

Sequencing of TCR beta covered CD8+ and CD4+ T cells obtained from blood. Included as multiple sclerosis controls were treatment-naive patients who had stable or active relapsing-remitting disease. The sequenced material came from CD4+ T cells from PBMCs. This sequence originates from a human donor with multiple sclerosis. The chain carries TRBV24-1 and TRBJ2-1; 10 nucleotides line up with TRBD2. The CDR3 here is CATSETGLAEEQFF. The CDR3 DNA reads TGTGCCACCAGTGAGACTGGACTAGCGGAGGAGCAGTTCTTC.